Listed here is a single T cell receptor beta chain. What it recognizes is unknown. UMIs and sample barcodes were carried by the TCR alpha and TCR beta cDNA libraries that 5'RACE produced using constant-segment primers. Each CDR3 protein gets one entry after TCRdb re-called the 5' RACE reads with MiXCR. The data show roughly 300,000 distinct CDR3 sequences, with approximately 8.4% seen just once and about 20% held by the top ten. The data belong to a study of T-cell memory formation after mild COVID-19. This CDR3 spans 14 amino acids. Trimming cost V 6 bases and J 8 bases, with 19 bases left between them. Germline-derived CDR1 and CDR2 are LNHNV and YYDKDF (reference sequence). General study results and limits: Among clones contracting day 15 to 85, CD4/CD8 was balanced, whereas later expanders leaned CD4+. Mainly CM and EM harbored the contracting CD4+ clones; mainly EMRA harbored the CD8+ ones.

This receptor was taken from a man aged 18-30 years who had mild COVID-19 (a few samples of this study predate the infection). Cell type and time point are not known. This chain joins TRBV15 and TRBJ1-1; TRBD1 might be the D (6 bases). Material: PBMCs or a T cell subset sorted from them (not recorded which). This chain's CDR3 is CATSPQGHGLEAFF. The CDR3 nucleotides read TGTGCCACCAGTCCACAGGGACATGGGTTAGAAGCTTTCTTT.